The 17 T cell receptor beta chains reported below all come from one sample, sequenced in a study of shared clonotypes between healthy human individuals. Method: immunoSEQ multiplex PCR; TCRdb's copy keeps in-frame clones and lacks some. The sample shows 2.5 million or so clones, approximately 90% of them seen only once. The sample comprised naive CD4+ T cells sorted from blood. Specified subset: CD45RA+ positively selected. These receptors all come from a young man in good health.

This clone was seen a single time. V gene TRBV29-1 combines with J gene TRBJ2-7; either TRBD1 or TRBD2 may fit D (5 bases each). The length of the CDR3 is 14 residues. Germline loops: CDR1 SQVTM, CDR2 ANQGSEA. The V and J ends lost 4 bases and 3 bases respectively, with 16 bases between them. The CDR3 region is CSVAKGTADYEQYF. The CDR3 DNA sequence: TGCAGCGTTGCCAAAGGGACCGCTGACTACGAGCAGTACTTC.

This clone was seen a single time. J is TRBJ2-3 and V is TRBV2; D possibly corresponds to TRBD1 (5 bases). Deletions cut 6 bases from V and 5 bases from J, with 9 bases between. Germline CDR1 is SNHLY and CDR2 is FYNNEI. The CDR3 totals 12 residues. CDR3 region: CASSVTVDTQYF. The CDR3 coding sequence is TGTGCCAGCAGCGTGACAGTAGATACGCAGTATTTT. Filled out from reference TRBV2 and TRBJ2-3, the complete variable domain reads EPEVTQTPSHQVTQMGQEVILRCVPISNHLYFYWYRQILGQKVEFLVSFYNNEISEKSEIFDDQFSVERPDGSNFTLKIRSTKLEDSAMYFCASSVTVDTQYFGPGTRLTVL.

CDR3 nucleotide sequence: TGTGCCAGCAGCGTAGTGACTAGCGGTTCCCGCCAAGAGACCCAGTACTTC. Protein sequence: CASSVVTSGSRQETQYF. J is TRBJ2-5 and V is TRBV9; TRBD2 matches 9 bases. Germline assignment: CDR1 SGDLS and CDR2 YYNGEE. Losses at the gene ends were 0 bases for V and 1 base for J; bases not matched to a gene: 7. The CDR3 spans 17 residues.

This clone appeared a single time. The genes are TRBV7-6 and TRBJ2-3; D is uncertain. The CDR3 contains 12 residues. Germline V gene lookup returns CDR1 SGHVS and CDR2 FNYEAQ. Trimming cost V 2 bases and J 6 bases, with 6 bases left between them. CDR3 protein: CASSLPFDTQYF. The CDR3 nucleotides read TGTGCCAGCAGCTTACCCTTCGATACGCAGTATTTT.

The chain carries TRBV7-2 and TRBJ2-5; D is perhaps TRBD2 (6 bases). This CDR3 has 16 residues. V was pared by 5 bases and J by 1 base, with 17 bases between. The germline gives CDR1 SGHTA, CDR2 FQGNSA. CDR3 sequence reads: CASSPRELAPQETQYF. In nucleotides, the CDR3 is TGTGCCAGCAGCCCGCGCGAGCTAGCGCCCCAAGAGACCCAGTACTTC.

This chain joins TRBV2 and TRBJ1-2; TRBD1 matches at 10 bases. With V trimmed by 4 bases and J by 6 bases, 8 bases remained unmatched. Germline V gives CDR1 SNHLY, CDR2 FYNNEI. This CDR3 contains 15 residues. CDR3 sequence reads: CASSGQGALSNGYTF. The CDR3 nucleotides are TGTGCCAGCAGTGGACAGGGGGCTCTATCCAATGGCTACACCTTC. Full variable domain (remainder filled in from reference TRBV2 and TRBJ1-2): EPEVTQTPSHQVTQMGQEVILRCVPISNHLYFYWYRQILGQKVEFLVSFYNNEISEKSEIFDDQFSVERPDGSNFTLKIRSTKLEDSAMYFCASSGQGALSNGYTFGSGTRLTVV.

The chain combines TRBV14 with TRBJ1-2; D unclear. The CDR3 is 13 residues long. Trimming pared 2 bases from V and 6 bases from J, leaving 10 bases between. Germline assignment: CDR1 SGHDN and CDR2 FVKESK. The CDR3 nucleotides are TGTGCCAGCAGCCAAAACGTGGGTCATGGCTACACCTTC. Amino acids: CASSQNVGHGYTF.

With regard to this clone: This sample also contains other DNA sequences that code for the same CDR3. The chain carries TRBV7-2 and TRBJ2-3; 10 bases line up with TRBD2. The CDR3 covers 16 residues. Germline V lookup: CDR1 SGHTA, CDR2 FQGNSA. J lost 6 bases, V lost 1 base, and 7 bases had no gene match. The CDR3 region is CASSLGLAGGPDTQYF. For the CDR3, the DNA is TGTGCCAGCAGCTTAGGATTAGCGGGGGGCCCTGATACGCAGTATTTT.

The gene calls are TRBV7-3 and TRBJ2-3, with 9 bases matching TRBD1. The CDR3 is made up of 15 amino acids. Germline-derived CDR1 and CDR2 are SGHTA and FQGTGA. Losses at the gene ends were 5 bases for V and 2 bases for J; bases not matched to a gene: 5. The DNA for the CDR3 is TGTGCCAGCAGCCCGGGACAGGGAGTCACAGATACGCAGTATTTT. Its translation is CASSPGQGVTDTQYF.

The chain links TRBV30 to TRBJ1-1; D is unresolved. The CDR3 spans 13 residues. V shed 6 bases and J shed 4 bases, with 15 bases lying between them. The germline CDR1 and CDR2 sequences are GTSNPN and SVGIG (reference sequence). The CDR3: CACSPNSRTEAFF. The DNA of the CDR3 is TGTGCCTGCTCTCCCAATTCCCGCACTGAAGCTTTCTTT.

Only one count was recorded for this clone. At the DNA level, this CDR3 is encoded by other sequences in the same sample as well. The genes are TRBV7-9 and TRBJ1-2; D is perhaps TRBD1 (5 bases). CDR3 length: 14 amino acids. Trimming took 1 base from V and 7 from J, leaving 13 bases between them. Germline values: CDR1 SEHNR, CDR2 FQNEAQ (reference sequence). The CDR3 reads CASSLESGLGGYTF. For the CDR3, the DNA is TGTGCCAGCAGCTTAGAGTCAGGGTTGGGTGGCTACACCTTC.

The chain joins TRBV6-6 to TRBJ2-7; TRBD1 matches 8 bases. CDR1 and CDR2 (germline): MNHNY, SVGAGI (reference sequence). There are 13 residues in the CDR3. The V and J ends lost 2 bases and 6 bases, in that order; junction bases with no gene match: 3. CDR3 sequence (DNA): TGTGCCAGCAGTTACCAGGACAGGGCCGAGCAGTACTTC. This translates into CASSYQDRAEQYF.

The chain recombines TRBV5-3 with TRBJ2-7, with 8 bases matching TRBD1. TRBV5-3 is noted as an ORF with a role that remains uncertain. Losses at the gene ends were 7 bases for V and 5 bases for J; bases not matched to a gene: 8. CDR3 length: 13 residues. Here the CDR3 reads CARADRVRDEQYF. The DNA for the CDR3 is TGTGCCAGAGCGGACAGGGTACGCGACGAGCAGTACTTC.

The chain links TRBV25-1 to TRBJ2-1, with D uncertain. The V end was cut by 6 bases, the J end by 5 bases, with 11 bases between. CDR3 length equals 13 residues. The germline V gene has CDR1 MGHDK and CDR2 SYGVNS. The CDR3 region is CASRSWQDNEQFF. The CDR3 DNA reads TGTGCCAGCAGATCCTGGCAGGACAATGAGCAGTTCTTC.

Notes on this clone: The junction departs from the called germline gene at one end, perhaps through a read error. Additional DNA sequences in this sample encode the identical CDR3. The chain has TRBV29-1 and TRBJ2-7; D unresolved. CDR1 and CDR2 (germline): SQVTM, ANQGSEA. This CDR3 has 12 amino acids. CDR3 residues: CSVEGSSYEQYF. As DNA, the CDR3 is TGCAGCGTGGAAGGGTCCTCCTACGAGCAGTACTTC.

The rearrangement uses TRBV30 and TRBJ2-5; 8 bases are a match to TRBD1. The germline V gene encodes CDR1 GTSNPN and CDR2 SVGIG (reference sequence). The junction had 7 bases not matched to a gene; V was cut back by 0 bases and J by 4 bases. This CDR3 is 15 amino acids long. The CDR3 sequence is CAWSVVTGGRETQYF. Here the CDR3 DNA reads TGTGCCTGGAGTGTCGTAACAGGGGGGAGAGAGACCCAGTACTTC.

The V and J genes are TRBV7-2 and TRBJ1-6; D is ambiguous. CDR1 and CDR2 (germline): SGHTA, FQGNSA. V lost 0 bases to trimming and J lost 4 bases, with 7 bases between them. This CDR3 has 15 amino acids. CDR3 in amino acids: CASSLAPDYNSPLHF. Here the CDR3 DNA reads TGTGCCAGCAGCTTAGCCCCGGATTATAATTCACCCCTCCACTTT.